This TCR beta chain came from a study of shared clonotypes between healthy human individuals. Across the whole study: Each donor's CD8 memory used one plate, CD8 naive two, each CD4 subset three.

A remark on this clone: Its antigen is as yet unknown.

Findings and caveats of the study: Depth of sequencing was expected to influence donor clonotype sharing.

The V and J ends lost 5 bases and 2 bases respectively, with 12 bases between them. This CDR3 has 14 amino acids. CDR1 is SEHNR and CDR2 is FQNEAQ in the germline V gene (reference sequence). The healthy adult donors were HIV-negative and reported no recent acute infections or vaccinations. Subsets obtained from CD4+ cells comprised CD45RA+ naive and CD45RA-negative memory cells. Clones were sequenced by immunoSEQ multiplex PCR, and TCRdb holds only the in-frame ones, with some missing. The sample has roughly 2 million clones; 95% are singletons. Sequenced material: naive CD4+ T cells sorted from blood. Subset specified: CD45RA+ positively selected. The chain employs TRBV7-9 and TRBJ2-5, with D perhaps TRBD1 (6 bases). The TCR was taken from a man aged 18 to 30 in good health. The CDR3 DNA reads as TGTGCCAGCAGCCAAGGACAGAGACAAGAGACCCAGTACTTC. Protein sequence: CASSQGQRQETQYF.